This TCR beta chain was sequenced during a study of radiotherapy plus CTLA-4 blockade in lung cancer. The CDR3 sequence is 17 residues long. The ends were cut back, 0 bases at V and 0 bases at J, with 15 bases in the middle. CDR1 is SGHRS and CDR2 is YFSETQ in the germline V gene. Libraries were prepared by immunoSEQ multiplex PCR; TCRdb keeps only in-frame clonotypes and omits some of them. The table has tens of thousands of clones, more than 60% seen once. This TCR came from a human donor with non-small cell lung cancer who had a partial response to radiotherapy plus ipilimumab. Source: peripheral blood, taken from a patient treated with radiotherapy plus ipilimumab. J is TRBJ1-1 and V is TRBV5-1; possibly TRBD1 for D (6 bases). The CDR3 DNA sequence: TGCGCCAGCAGCTTGGAGACAGGTGGGTTTATGAACACTGAAGCTTTCTTT. This sequence encodes CASSLETGGFMNTEAFF.